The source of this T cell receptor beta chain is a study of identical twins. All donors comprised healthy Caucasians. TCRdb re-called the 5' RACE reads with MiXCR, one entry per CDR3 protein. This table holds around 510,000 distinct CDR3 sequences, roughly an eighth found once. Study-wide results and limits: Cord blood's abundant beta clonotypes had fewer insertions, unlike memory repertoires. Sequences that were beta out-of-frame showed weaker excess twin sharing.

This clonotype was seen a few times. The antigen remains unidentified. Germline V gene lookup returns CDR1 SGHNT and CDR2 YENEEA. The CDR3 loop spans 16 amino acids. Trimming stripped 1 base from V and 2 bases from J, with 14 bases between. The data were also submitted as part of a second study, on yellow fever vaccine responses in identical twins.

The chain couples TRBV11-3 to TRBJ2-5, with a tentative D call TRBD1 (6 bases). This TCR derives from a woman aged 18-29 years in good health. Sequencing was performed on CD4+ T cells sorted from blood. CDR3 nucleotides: TGTGCCAGCAGCTTAGGCCTGACAGGCGAACAAGAGACCCAGTACTTC. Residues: CASSLGLTGEQETQYF.